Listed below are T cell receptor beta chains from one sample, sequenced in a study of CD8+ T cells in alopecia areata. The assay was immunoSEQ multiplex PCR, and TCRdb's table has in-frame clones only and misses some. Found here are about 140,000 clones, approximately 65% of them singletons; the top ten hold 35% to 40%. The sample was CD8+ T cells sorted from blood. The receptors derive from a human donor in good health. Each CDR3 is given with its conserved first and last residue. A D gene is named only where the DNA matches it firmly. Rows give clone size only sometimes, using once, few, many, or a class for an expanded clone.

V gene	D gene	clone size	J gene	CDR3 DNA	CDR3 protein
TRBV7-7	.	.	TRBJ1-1	TGTGCCAGCAGCGAAGGATCAGGGGACGGAAACACTGAAGCTTTCTTT	CASSEGSGDGNTEAFF
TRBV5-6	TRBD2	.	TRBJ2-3	TGTGCCAGCAGCTTCTGGAGACTAGCGGGGGCCACAGATACGCAGTATTTT	CASSFWRLAGATDTQYF
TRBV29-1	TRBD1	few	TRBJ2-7	TGCAGCGTGTCCGGGACAGGGCTGTACGAGCAGTACTTC	CSVSGTGLYEQYF
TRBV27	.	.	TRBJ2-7	TGTGCCAGCAGTTTCATTGGCAGCCACTACGAGCAGTACTTC	CASSFIGSHYEQYF
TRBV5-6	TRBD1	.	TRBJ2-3	TGTGCCAGCAGCCTGATTAGGGGGCGCACAGATACGCAGTATTTT	CASSLIRGRTDTQYF
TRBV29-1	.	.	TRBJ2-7	TGCAGCGTCAAAGCGGACGCCTACGAGCAGTACTTC	CSVKADAYEQYF
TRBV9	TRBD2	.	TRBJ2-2	TGTGCCAGCAGCCAAACTAGCGGGACGGCCGGGGAGCTGTTTTTT	CASSQTSGTAGELFF
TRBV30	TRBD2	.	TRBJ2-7	TGTGCCTCCGGGGAGGGAGTAAACGAGCAGTACTTC	CASGEGVNEQYF
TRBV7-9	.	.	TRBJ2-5	TGTGCCAGCAGCTTGACCTCTCTACTTCAAGAGACCCAGTACTTC	CASSLTSLLQETQYF
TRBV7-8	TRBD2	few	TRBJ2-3	TGTGCCAGCAGCTTTTTACTAGCGGGAGGGCCAGGAGATACGCAGTATTTT	CASSFLLAGGPGDTQYF
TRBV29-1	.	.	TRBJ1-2	TGCAGCGTTGAAGGGGATGAGTATGGCTACACCTTC	CSVEGDEYGYTF
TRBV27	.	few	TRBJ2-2	TGTGCCAGCAGTCCCCGACGGAGGGACACCGGGGAGCTGTTTTTT	CASSPRRRDTGELFF
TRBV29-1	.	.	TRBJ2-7	TGCAGCGCAGTGGACGGTTCAAGCTCCTACGAGCAGTACTTC	CSAVDGSSSYEQYF
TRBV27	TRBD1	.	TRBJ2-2	TGTGCCAGCAGTCCCGGGACAGGGGGTAGAAGGGAGCTGTTTTTT	CASSPGTGGRRELFF
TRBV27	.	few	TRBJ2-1	TGTGCCAGCAGTTTAACCGGCAACTCCTACAATGAGCAGTTCTTC	CASSLTGNSYNEQFF
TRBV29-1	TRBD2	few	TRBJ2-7	TGCAGCGTTGAAGTAGCTAGCGGGTTAGCCTACGAGCAGTACTTC	CSVEVASGLAYEQYF
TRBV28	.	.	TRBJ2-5	TGTGCCAGCAGTCAGATCGAAACCCAGTACTTC	CASSQIETQYF
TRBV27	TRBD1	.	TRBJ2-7	TGTGCCAGCAGTCTCGTTAAGGGACAGAACGAGCAGTACTTC	CASSLVKGQNEQYF
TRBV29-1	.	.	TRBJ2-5	TGCAGCGTTGGGGACTTCGAGACCCAGTACTTC	CSVGDFETQYF
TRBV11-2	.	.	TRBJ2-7	TGTGCCAGCAGCGGCGGGGAGCAGTACTTC	CASSGGEQYF
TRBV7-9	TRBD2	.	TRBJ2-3	TGTGCCAGCAGCTTAGGGACTAGCGGGGGACACACAGATACGCAGTATTTT	CASSLGTSGGHTDTQYF
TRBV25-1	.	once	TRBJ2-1	TGTGCCAGCATGGGGGTTGGTGAGCAGTTCTTC	CASMGVGEQFF
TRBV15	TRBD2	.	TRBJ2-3	TGTGCCACCAGCGGACCACTCGCGACGGGACGTCCTAGCGGGAGGGCCCCAGATACGCAGTATTTT	CATSGPLATGRPSGRAPDTQYF
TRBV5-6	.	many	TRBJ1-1	TGTGCCAGCAGCTTGGGTGTCACTGAAGCTTTCTTT	CASSLGVTEAFF
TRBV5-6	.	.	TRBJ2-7	TGTGCCAGCAGCTTGGCGGGCGGAGGAGCCTACGAGCAGTACTTC	CASSLAGGGAYEQYF
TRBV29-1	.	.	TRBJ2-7	TGCAGCGTTGTGCACAGGGAAAACGAGCAGTACTTC	CSVVHRENEQYF
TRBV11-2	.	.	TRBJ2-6	TGTGCCAGCAGCTTAGACAAGTTACATAGCGTCCTGACTTTC	CASSLDKLHSVLTF
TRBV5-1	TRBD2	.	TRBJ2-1	TGCGCCAGCAGGCTAGCGGGAGGGATGACAAAAAACCACAACAATGAGCAGTTCTTC	CASRLAGGMTKNHNNEQFF
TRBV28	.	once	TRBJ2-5	TGTGCCAGCAGTTCCATCTATCGGGTACAAGAGACCCAGTACTTC	CASSSIYRVQETQYF
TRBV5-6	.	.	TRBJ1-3	TGTGCCAGCAGCCTTGACCGAGCCTCTGGAAACACCATATATTTT	CASSLDRASGNTIYF
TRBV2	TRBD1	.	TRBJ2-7	TGTGCCAGCAGTGAAGGTGATCGGACAGGGGACCACGAGCAGTACTTC	CASSEGDRTGDHEQYF
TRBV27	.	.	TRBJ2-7	TGTGCCAGCAGTCCCCAAGACGGAAGATCCTACGAGCAGTACTTC	CASSPQDGRSYEQYF
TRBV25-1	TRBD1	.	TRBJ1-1	TGTGCCAGCAGTGACAGGGGGCGGGTTGCTTTCTTT	CASSDRGRVAFF
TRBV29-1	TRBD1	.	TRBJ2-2	TGCAGCGTACCGGGACAGGGTTCCACCGGGGAGCTGTTTTTT	CSVPGQGSTGELFF
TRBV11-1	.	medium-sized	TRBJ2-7	TGTGCCAGCAGCTTAGCAGGGAATCGCTACGAGCAGTACTTC	CASSLAGNRYEQYF
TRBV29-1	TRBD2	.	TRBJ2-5	TGCAGCGTTGTCGGGGGAGGGGAGACCCAGTACTTC	CSVVGGGETQYF
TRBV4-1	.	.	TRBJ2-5	TGCGCCAGCAGTCAATCTACTCTGGAGACCCAGTACTTC	CASSQSTLETQYF
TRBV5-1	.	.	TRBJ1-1	TGCGCCAGCAGCTTGGACCCGGGACACAAAGCTTTCTTT	CASSLDPGHKAFF
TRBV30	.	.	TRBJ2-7	TGTGCCACTCGGGTTGGATCCTACGAGCAGTACTTC	CATRVGSYEQYF
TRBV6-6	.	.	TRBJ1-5	TGTGCCAGCAGTTACGGTTGGGGGGTAGAGCCCCAGCATTTT	CASSYGWGVEPQHF
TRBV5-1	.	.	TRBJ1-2	TGCGCCAGCAGCTTGGAGGCAGTGTCGGGTTATGGCTACACCTTC	CASSLEAVSGYGYTF
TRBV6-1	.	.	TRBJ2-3	TGTGCCAGCAGTGAAGGCACGAGGGGCACAGATACGCAGTATTTT	CASSEGTRGTDTQYF
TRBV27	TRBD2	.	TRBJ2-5	TGTGCCAGCAGTCTACGACTAGCGGGAGTAGAGACCCAGTACTTC	CASSLRLAGVETQYF
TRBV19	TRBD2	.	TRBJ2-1	TGTGCCAGTTCTAGCGGGAGCTACAATGAGCAGTTCTTC	CASSSGSYNEQFF
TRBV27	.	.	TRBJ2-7	TGTGCCAGCAGTTCCGGGGCCGGCTACGAGCAGTACTTC	CASSSGAGYEQYF
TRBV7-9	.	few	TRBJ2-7	TGTGCCAGCAGCAAGAGCTACGAGCAGTACTTC	CASSKSYEQYF
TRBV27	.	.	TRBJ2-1	TGTGCCAGCAGTTTAGCCTTAGGAGCCTTCTACAATGAGCAGTTCTTC	CASSLALGAFYNEQFF
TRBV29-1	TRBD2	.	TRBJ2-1	TGCAGCGTAGATGGACTAGCGGAATCCTACAATGAGCAGTTCTTC	CSVDGLAESYNEQFF
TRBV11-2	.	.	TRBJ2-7	TGTGCCAGCAGCCTTATAGACAGACCTTACGAGCAGTACTTC	CASSLIDRPYEQYF
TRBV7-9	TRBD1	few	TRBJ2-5	TGTGCCAGCAGCCGGCCACAGGGGCGAAAAGAGACCCAGTACTTC	CASSRPQGRKETQYF
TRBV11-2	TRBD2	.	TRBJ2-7	TGTGCCAGCAGCTTATTGGTTGCGGGAGGGCCGTGGGAGCAGTACTTC	CASSLLVAGGPWEQYF
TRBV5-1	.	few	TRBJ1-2	TGCGCCAGCAGCTTATACGGGTTCCACACCTTC	CASSLYGFHTF
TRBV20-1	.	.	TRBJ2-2	TGCAGTGCCCCTTGGACCGGGGAGCTGTTTTTT	CSAPWTGELFF
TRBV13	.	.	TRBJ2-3	TGTGCCAGCAGCTTGGGAGTAGGTTCAGATACGCAGTATTTT	CASSLGVGSDTQYF
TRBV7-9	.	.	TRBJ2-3	TGTGCCAGCAGCTACGCAACGGGGGATACGCAGTATTTT	CASSYATGDTQYF
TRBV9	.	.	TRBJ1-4	TGTGCCAGCAGCTCCGGGGGGCGAGTCGAAAAACTGTTTTTT	CASSSGGRVEKLFF
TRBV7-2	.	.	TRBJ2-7	TGTGCCAGCAGCCGCGCCTACGAGCAGTACTTC	CASSRAYEQYF